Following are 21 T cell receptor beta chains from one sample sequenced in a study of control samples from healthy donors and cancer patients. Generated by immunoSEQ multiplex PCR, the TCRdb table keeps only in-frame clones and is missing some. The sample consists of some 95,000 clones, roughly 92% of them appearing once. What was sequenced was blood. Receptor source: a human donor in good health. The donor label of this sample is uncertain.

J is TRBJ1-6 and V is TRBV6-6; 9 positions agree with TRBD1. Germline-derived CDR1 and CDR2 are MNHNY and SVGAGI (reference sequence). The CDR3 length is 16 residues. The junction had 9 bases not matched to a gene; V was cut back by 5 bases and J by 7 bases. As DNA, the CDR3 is TGTGCCAGCAGTACAAACACAGGGGGCTGGAATTCACCCCTCCACTTT. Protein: CASSTNTGGWNSPLHF.

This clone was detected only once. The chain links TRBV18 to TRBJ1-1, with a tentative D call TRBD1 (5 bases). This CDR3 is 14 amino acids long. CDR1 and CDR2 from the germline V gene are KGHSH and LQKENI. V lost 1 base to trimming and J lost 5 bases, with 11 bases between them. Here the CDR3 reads CASSPQGRITEAFF. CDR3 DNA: TGTGCCAGCTCACCACAGGGACGGATTACTGAAGCTTTCTTT.

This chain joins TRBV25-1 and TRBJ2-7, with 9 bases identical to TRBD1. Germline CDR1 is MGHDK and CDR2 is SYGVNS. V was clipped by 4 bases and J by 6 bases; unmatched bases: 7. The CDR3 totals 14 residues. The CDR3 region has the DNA TGTGCCAGCAGTGGGGACAGGGCGAAGGGCGAGCAGTACTTC. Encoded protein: CASSGDRAKGEQYF.

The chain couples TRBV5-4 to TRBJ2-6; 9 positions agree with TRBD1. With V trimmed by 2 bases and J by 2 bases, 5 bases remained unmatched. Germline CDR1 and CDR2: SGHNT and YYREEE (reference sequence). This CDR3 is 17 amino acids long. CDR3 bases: TGTGCCAGCAGCTTCAACAGGGGGCCGGCTGGGGCCAACGTCCTGACTTTC. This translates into CASSFNRGPAGANVLTF.

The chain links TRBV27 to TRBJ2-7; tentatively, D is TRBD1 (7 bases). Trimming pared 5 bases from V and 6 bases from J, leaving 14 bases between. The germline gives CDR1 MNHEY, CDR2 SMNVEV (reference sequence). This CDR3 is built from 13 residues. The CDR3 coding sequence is TGTGCCAGCAGTGGGCAGGGGGGAATCGAGCAGTACTTC. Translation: CASSGQGGIEQYF.

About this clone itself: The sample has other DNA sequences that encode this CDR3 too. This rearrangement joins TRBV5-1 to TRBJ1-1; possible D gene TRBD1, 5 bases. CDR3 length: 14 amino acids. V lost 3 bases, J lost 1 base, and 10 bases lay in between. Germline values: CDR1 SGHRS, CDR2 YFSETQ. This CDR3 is CASSSGTRNTEAFF. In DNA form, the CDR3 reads TGCGCCAGCAGCTCCGGGACGAGGAACACTGAAGCTTTCTTT.

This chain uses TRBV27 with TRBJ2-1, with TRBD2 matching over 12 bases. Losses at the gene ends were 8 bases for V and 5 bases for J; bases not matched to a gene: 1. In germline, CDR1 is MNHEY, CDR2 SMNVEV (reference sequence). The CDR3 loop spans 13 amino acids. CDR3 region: CASGLAGNNEQFF. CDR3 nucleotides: TGTGCCAGCGGACTAGCGGGAAACAATGAGCAGTTCTTC.

As DNA, the CDR3 is TGTGCCAGCAGCGTCGGGACAGGGGGCGCGCGGAGTCATCCAGATACGCAGTATTTT. It yields the protein CASSVGTGGARSHPDTQYF. The genes are TRBV7-6 and TRBJ2-3, with TRBD1 matching over 12 bases. Losses at the gene ends were 5 bases for V and 4 bases for J; bases not matched to a gene: 16. CDR1 is SGHVS and CDR2 is FNYEAQ in the germline V gene. This CDR3 region has 19 residues. Full variable domain (rest looked up from reference TRBV7-6 and TRBJ2-3): GAGVSQSPRYKVTKRGQDVALRCDPISGHVSLYWYRQALGQGPEFLTYFNYEAQQDKSGLPNDRFSAERPEGSISTLTIQRTEQRDSAMYRCASSVGTGGARSHPDTQYFGPGTRLTVL.

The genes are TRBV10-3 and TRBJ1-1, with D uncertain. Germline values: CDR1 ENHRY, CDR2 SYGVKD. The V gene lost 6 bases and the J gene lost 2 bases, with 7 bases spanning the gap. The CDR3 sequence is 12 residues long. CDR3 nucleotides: TGTGCCATCAGCTCACAAAACACTGAAGCTTTCTTT. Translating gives CAISSQNTEAFF.

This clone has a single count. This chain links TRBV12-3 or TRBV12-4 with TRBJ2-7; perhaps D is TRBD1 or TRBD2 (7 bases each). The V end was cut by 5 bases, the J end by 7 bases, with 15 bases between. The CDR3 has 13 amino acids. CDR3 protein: CASSRRQGGEQYV. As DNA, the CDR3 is TGTGCCAGCAGTAGAAGACAGGGAGGGGAGCAGTACGTC.

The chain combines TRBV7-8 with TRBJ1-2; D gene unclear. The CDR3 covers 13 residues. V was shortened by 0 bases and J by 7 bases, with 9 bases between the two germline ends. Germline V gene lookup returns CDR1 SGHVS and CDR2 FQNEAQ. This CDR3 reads CASSLAASGGYTF. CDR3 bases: TGTGCCAGCAGCTTAGCGGCCTCAGGTGGCTACACCTTC.

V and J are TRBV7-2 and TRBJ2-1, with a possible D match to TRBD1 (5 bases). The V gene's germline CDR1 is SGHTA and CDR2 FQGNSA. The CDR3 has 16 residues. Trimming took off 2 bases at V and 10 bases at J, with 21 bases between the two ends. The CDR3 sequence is CASSLSWGGPPAEQFF. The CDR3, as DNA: TGTGCCAGCAGCTTATCTTGGGGCGGACCTCCCGCGGAGCAGTTCTTC.

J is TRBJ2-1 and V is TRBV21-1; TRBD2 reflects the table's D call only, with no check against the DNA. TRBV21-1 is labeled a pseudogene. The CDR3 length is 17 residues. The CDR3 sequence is CASSRPSGSSSYNEQFF. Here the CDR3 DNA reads TGTGCCAGCAGCAGGCCTAGCGGATCCAGCTCCTACAATGAGCAGTTCTTC.

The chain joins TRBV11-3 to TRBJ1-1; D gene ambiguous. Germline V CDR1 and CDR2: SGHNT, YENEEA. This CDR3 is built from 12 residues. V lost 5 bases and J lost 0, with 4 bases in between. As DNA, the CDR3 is TGTGCCAGCAGCCACATGAACACTGAAGCTTTCTTT. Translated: CASSHMNTEAFF.

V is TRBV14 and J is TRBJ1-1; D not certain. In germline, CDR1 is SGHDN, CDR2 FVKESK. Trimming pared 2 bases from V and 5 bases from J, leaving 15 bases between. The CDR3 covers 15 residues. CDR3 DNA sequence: TGTGCCAGCAGCCAATCGGAATACTATCAGACTGAAGCTTTCTTT. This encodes CASSQSEYYQTEAFF.

The CDR3 is CASRLGGANTEAFF. Written as DNA, the CDR3 is TGTGCCAGCAGGCTAGGAGGGGCGAACACTGAAGCTTTCTTT. The genes are TRBV27 and TRBJ1-1; D might be TRBD1 (5 bases). The CDR3 contains 14 residues. CDR1 is MNHEY, CDR2 SMNVEV, per germline (reference sequence). V was clipped by 6 bases and J by 1 base, with 12 bases between them.

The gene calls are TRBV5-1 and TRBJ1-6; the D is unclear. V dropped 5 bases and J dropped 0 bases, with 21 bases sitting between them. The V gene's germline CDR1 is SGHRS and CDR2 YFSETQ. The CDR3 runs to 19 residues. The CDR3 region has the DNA TGCGCCAGCAGGTCGGGAGGCGAGACCCTTAGCTCCTATAATTCACCCCTCCACTTT. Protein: CASRSGGETLSSYNSPLHF.

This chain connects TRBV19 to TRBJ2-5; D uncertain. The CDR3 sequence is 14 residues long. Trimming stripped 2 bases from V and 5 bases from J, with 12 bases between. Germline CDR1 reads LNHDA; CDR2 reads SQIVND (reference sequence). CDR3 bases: TGTGCCAGTAGTATAAGCCGTAGACCGGAGACCCAGTACTTC. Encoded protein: CASSISRRPETQYF.

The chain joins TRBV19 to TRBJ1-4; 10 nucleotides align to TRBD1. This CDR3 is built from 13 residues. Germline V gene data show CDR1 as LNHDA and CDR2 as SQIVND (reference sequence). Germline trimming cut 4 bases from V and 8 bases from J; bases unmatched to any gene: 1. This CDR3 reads CASSRDRGEKLFF. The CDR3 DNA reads TGTGCCAGTAGTAGGGACAGGGGCGAAAAACTGTTTTTT.

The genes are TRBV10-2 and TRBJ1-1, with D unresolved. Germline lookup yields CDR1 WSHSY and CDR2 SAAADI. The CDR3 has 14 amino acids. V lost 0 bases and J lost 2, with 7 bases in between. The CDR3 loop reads CASSESKGNTEAFF. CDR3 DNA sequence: TGCGCCAGCAGTGAGTCGAAGGGAAACACTGAAGCTTTCTTT.

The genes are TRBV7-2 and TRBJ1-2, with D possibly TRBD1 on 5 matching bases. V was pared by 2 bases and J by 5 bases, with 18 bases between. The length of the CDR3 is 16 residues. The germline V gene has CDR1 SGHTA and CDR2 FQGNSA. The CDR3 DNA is TGTGCCAGCAGCTTACTTTGGAATGGGGGGAATTATGGCTACACCTTC. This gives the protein CASSLLWNGGNYGYTF.